The 23 T cell receptor beta chains reported below all come from one sample, sequenced in a study of T cell responses to AZD1222 COVID-19 vaccine (dated by TCRdb to the early 2020s). The time point tag for this specimen amounts to: about 28 days (+/-7) after the second vaccine dose. Receptors were amplified or captured by the immunoSEQ multiplex PCR assay. Held by TCRdb, this immuneACCESS table contains in-frame sequences only and omits some clones. Under half of the omission traces to an unresolved V gene where checked; the cause of the rest is unknown. The sample profile shows approximately 270,000 clones; around 93% of them were found once. The ten largest make up around 0.5% of the sample. The specimen was peripheral blood, collected 28 days after the second AZD1222 dose. All receptors come from an adult who received the AZD1222 COVID-19 vaccine.

Regarding this clone: One end of the junction does not line up with germline, which may come from a read error. This chain links TRBV3-1 (or the pseudogene TRBV3-2) with TRBJ1-3, with D tentatively TRBD1 (6 bases). The CDR3 is 12 amino acids. The germline V gene has CDR1 LGHDT and CDR2 YNNKEL (reference sequence). The CDR3 nucleotides read TGTGCCAGCAGCCAAGGACACGGACAGCCTCTTTTT. This codes for CASSQGHGQPLF.

This rearrangement joins TRBV5-4 to TRBJ2-7; weak D call: TRBD1 (6 bases). The CDR3 loop spans 12 amino acids. V was trimmed by 4 bases and J by 4 bases, leaving 9 bases between them. Germline CDR1 SGHNT, CDR2 YYREEE (reference sequence). DNA of the CDR3: TGTGCCAGCAGCCAGGGGTCTTACGAGCAGTACTTC. Translating gives CASSQGSYEQYF.

A single count supports this clone. The chain joins TRBV9 to TRBJ1-5; no clear D. V lost 1 base and J lost 2, with 10 bases in between. Germline V gives CDR1 SGDLS, CDR2 YYNGEE. This CDR3 has 15 residues. In nucleotides, the CDR3 is TGTGCCAGCAGCGTATCCGGGGAAGGCAATCAGCCCCAGCATTTT. Translation gives CASSVSGEGNQPQHF.

CDR3 in amino acids: CASRAAGTSGTTDTQYF. The DNA of the CDR3 is TGTGCCAGCAGGGCAGCCGGGACTAGCGGGACCACAGATACGCAGTATTTT. This chain uses TRBV27 with TRBJ2-3, with TRBD2 matching 13 bases. CDR3 size: 17 residues. The germline CDR1 and CDR2 sequences are MNHEY and SMNVEV (reference sequence). V lost 6 bases, J lost 2 bases, and 8 bases stayed unmatched.

This rearrangement joins TRBV27 to TRBJ2-3; TRBD2 matches 7 bases. Germline CDR1 MNHEY, CDR2 SMNVEV (reference sequence). After removal of 0 bases from V and 2 bases from J, the junction contained 8 bases not matched to a gene. The CDR3 has 17 residues. For the CDR3, the DNA is TGTGCCAGCAGTTTATCACCTCCGGGACTATACACAGATACGCAGTATTTT. This sequence encodes CASSLSPPGLYTDTQYF.

With respect to this clone: The same CDR3 also results from other DNA sequences found in this sample. The rearrangement uses TRBV10-1 and TRBJ2-7; D unclear. CDR1 and CDR2 from the germline V gene are WNHNN and SYGVQD (reference sequence). Trimming stripped 3 bases from V and 2 bases from J, with 8 bases between. This CDR3 has 13 residues. CDR3 in DNA: TGCGCCAGCAGTGAACGGATTACCTACGAGCAGTACTTC. Its protein is CASSERITYEQYF.

In its sample, this clone was seen once. The chain employs TRBV6-5 and TRBJ1-4; a weak D match, TRBD1 (6 bases). The V end was cut by 0 bases, the J end by 5 bases, with 10 bases between. The CDR3 sequence is 15 residues long. Per the germline V gene, CDR1 is MNHEY and CDR2 is SVGAGI. DNA for the CDR3: TGTGCCAGCAGTTACTCGACAACAGGGAATGAAAAACTGTTTTTT. Its translation: CASSYSTTGNEKLFF.

The gene calls are TRBV18 and TRBJ1-2, with D possibly being TRBD1 (5 bases). The germline V and J ends were trimmed by 8 bases and 6 bases, with 10 bases remaining between them. The CDR3 sequence is 11 residues long. Germline V lookup: CDR1 KGHSH, CDR2 LQKENI. CDR3 in amino acids: CASGQGHGYTF. Written as DNA, the CDR3 is TGTGCCAGCGGGCAGGGCCATGGCTACACCTTC.

The CDR3: CASSLGQGFASPLHF. In DNA form, the CDR3 reads TGTGCCAGCAGTCTAGGACAGGGGTTCGCTTCACCCCTCCACTTT. The chain recombines TRBV28 with TRBJ1-6; 9 nucleotides agree with TRBD1. Losses at the gene ends were 5 bases for V and 9 bases for J; bases not matched to a gene: 8. CDR1 and CDR2 (germline): MDHEN, SYDVKM. The CDR3 extends over 15 amino acids. Full variable domain (remainder filled in from reference TRBV28 and TRBJ1-6): DVKVTQSSRYLVKRTGEKVFLECVQDMDHENMFWYRQDPGLGLRLIYFSYDVKMKEKGDIPEGYSVSREKKERFSLILESASTNQTSMYLCASSLGQGFASPLHFGNGTRLTVT.

The CDR3: CASSLERGGRTVQYF. The CDR3 DNA follows: TGTGCCAGCAGCTTAGAGCGGGGAGGCCGAACTGTGCAGTATTTT. The chain recombines TRBV11-2 with TRBJ2-3, with a possible D match to TRBD2 (6 bases). The CDR3 totals 15 residues. The germline V gene encodes CDR1 SGHAT and CDR2 FQNNGV. V lost 0 bases and J lost 11, with 18 bases in between. Using reference TRBV11-2 and TRBJ2-3 for the parts outside the CDR3, the full variable domain is EAGVAQSPRYKIIEKRQSVAFWCNPISGHATLYWYQQILGQGPKLLIQFQNNGVVDDSQLPKDRFSAERLKGVDSTLKIQPAKLEDSAVYLCASSLERGGRTVQYFGPGTRLTVL.

The chain has TRBV5-6 and TRBJ2-2; tentatively, D is TRBD1 (5 bases). This CDR3 has 16 amino acids. The germline V and J ends were trimmed by 1 base and 4 bases, with 14 bases remaining between them. The V gene's germline CDR1 is SGHDT and CDR2 YYEEEE. The CDR3 loop reads CASSLIGAQGTGELFF. The CDR3 coding sequence is TGTGCCAGCAGCTTGATAGGGGCGCAGGGCACCGGGGAGCTGTTTTTT. The variable domain in full, completed from reference TRBV5-6 and TRBJ2-2, reads DAGVTQSPTHLIKTRGQQVTLRCSPKSGHDTVSWYQQALGQGPQFIFQYYEEEERQRGNFPDRFSGHQFPNYSSELNVNALLLGDSALYLCASSLIGAQGTGELFFGEGSRLTVL.

This clone has only one observation. This chain links TRBV7-8 with TRBJ2-1; possible D gene TRBD2, 6 bases. The CDR3 sequence is 12 residues long. V was clipped by 5 bases and J by 10 bases, with 12 bases between them. The germline gives CDR1 SGHVS, CDR2 FQNEAQ. The CDR3 DNA follows: TGTGCCAGCAGCCGCTCCCGGGGGGAGCAGTTCTTC. This sequence encodes CASSRSRGEQFF.

V is TRBV14 and J is TRBJ2-2; D might be TRBD1 (6 bases). CDR1 and CDR2 from the germline V gene are SGHDN and FVKESK. The CDR3 consists of 16 residues. Trimming removed 4 bases from V and 6 bases from J, with 18 bases in between. DNA of the CDR3: TGTGCCAGCAGCCGACTCCGGACAGCTTATTCCGGGGAGCTGTTTTTT. This gives the protein CASSRLRTAYSGELFF.

This chain uses TRBV11-2 with TRBJ2-1, with 9 bases aligning to TRBD1. The CDR3 has 14 residues. Trimming took 4 bases from V and 9 from J; bases not matched to a gene: 7. CDR1 and CDR2 from the germline V gene are SGHAT and FQNNGV. CDR3 loop: CASSYGTGQGEQFF. CDR3 sequence (DNA): TGTGCCAGCAGCTATGGGACAGGGCAGGGTGAGCAGTTCTTC.

This sequence joins TRBV4-1 and TRBJ2-1; TRBD2 matches 8 bases. Germline-derived CDR1 and CDR2 are MGHRA and YSYEKL. The CDR3 length is 16 residues. V shed 0 bases, J shed 0 bases, and the junction held 1 base outside the gene matches. The chain's CDR3 is CASSQELAVSYNEQFF. For the CDR3, the DNA is TGCGCCAGCAGCCAAGAACTAGCGGTCTCCTACAATGAGCAGTTCTTC.

The rearrangement uses TRBV7-2 and TRBJ2-6; 7 bases agree with TRBD2. V gave up 5 bases and J gave up 3 bases; unmatched junction bases: 4. CDR1 is SGHTA, CDR2 FQGNSA, per germline. The CDR3 contains 15 residues. The CDR3 here is CASSPGLGGANVLTF. The CDR3 DNA is TGTGCCAGCAGCCCCGGACTAGGTGGGGCCAACGTCCTGACTTTC.

CDR3 coding DNA: TGTGCCAGTAGCGGAGGTTACGATAATTCACCCCTCCACTTT. It specifies CASSGGYDNSPLHF. The chain uses TRBV19 and TRBJ1-6; D remains ambiguous. Trimming took off 6 bases at V and 5 bases at J, with 11 bases between the two ends. Germline V gene data show CDR1 as LNHDA and CDR2 as SQIVND (reference sequence). CDR3 size: 14 residues. The full variable domain, with the rest looked up from reference TRBV19 and TRBJ1-6, is DGGITQSPKYLFRKEGQNVTLSCEQNLNHDAMYWYRQDPGQGLRLIYYSQIVNDFQKGDIAEGYSVSREKKESFPLTVTSAQKNPTAFYLCASSGGYDNSPLHFGNGTRLTVT.

The rearrangement links TRBV5-1 to TRBJ2-2, with D tentatively TRBD1 or TRBD2 (6 bases each). Between the trimmed V and J ends, which lost 5 bases and 0 bases, there was a span of 14 bases. The CDR3 spans 16 residues. The germline V gene has CDR1 SGHRS and CDR2 YFSETQ. In nucleotides, the CDR3 is TGCGCCAGCAGAGGGACTGGGACAACGAACACCGGGGAGCTGTTTTTT. Encoded protein: CASRGTGTTNTGELFF.

The rearrangement links TRBV27 to TRBJ1-2; no clear D. Germline assignment: CDR1 MNHEY and CDR2 SMNVEV (reference sequence). V lost 0 bases and J lost 2, with 13 bases in between. The CDR3 extends over 16 amino acids. The chain's CDR3 is CASSLSSLAANYGYTF. DNA for the CDR3: TGTGCCAGCAGTTTATCTAGTTTGGCGGCGAACTATGGCTACACCTTC.

In this sample, this clone turned up once. This chain connects TRBV7-9 to TRBJ1-1; tentatively, D is TRBD1 (6 bases). The germline V gene encodes CDR1 SEHNR and CDR2 FQNEAQ (reference sequence). This CDR3 region has 16 residues. Trimming left V 6 bases short and J 0 bases short, with 17 bases between. The CDR3 loop reads CASRYNRASMNTEAFF. The CDR3 coding sequence is TGTGCCAGCAGATATAACAGGGCCTCGATGAACACTGAAGCTTTCTTT.

The chain recombines TRBV3-1 (or the pseudogene TRBV3-2) with TRBJ1-6; tentatively, D is TRBD1 (6 bases). The germline V and J ends were trimmed by 4 bases and 4 bases, with 8 bases remaining between them. Germline V lookup: CDR1 LGHDT, CDR2 YNNKEL (reference sequence). The CDR3 extends over 14 amino acids. As DNA, the CDR3 is TGTGCCAGCAGCCGGGGGCAGTATAATTCACCCCTCCACTTT. Its translation: CASSRGQYNSPLHF.

CDR3 in amino acids: CASSSQSNQPQHF. The CDR3 coding sequence is TGTGCCAGCAGTTCGCAGAGCAATCAGCCCCAGCATTTT. The J gene is TRBJ1-5, the V gene TRBV6-1, with unresolved D. CDR1 and CDR2 (germline): MNHNS, SASEGT. The CDR3 sequence is 13 residues long. V dropped 5 bases and J dropped 1 base, with 6 bases sitting between them.

This chain connects TRBV12-5 to TRBJ1-1; the D gene is possibly TRBD1 (5 bases). The CDR3 covers 14 residues. Trimming left V 8 bases short and J 3 bases short, with 16 bases between. CDR1 is LGHNT and CDR2 is FRNRAP in the germline V gene. This chain's CDR3 is CASRSRGGHTEAFF. CDR3 sequence (DNA): TGTGCTAGTAGATCCCGGGGGGGTCACACTGAAGCTTTCTTT.